The sequence of this T cell receptor (beta chain) was determined in a study of PD-1 blockade in classical Hodgkin lymphoma. Regarding the study as a whole: Newly diagnosed patients were reported to start with lower TCR diversity than healthy donors. Whereas CD4+ TCR diversity had risen significantly by C4D1, CD8+ TCR diversity had not.

Comment on this clone: Its specificity is unknown.

V lost 9 bases, J lost 3 bases, and 9 bases lay in between. Germline CDR1 reads MNHNS; CDR2 reads SASEGT. This CDR3 is 12 amino acids long. The time point here: cycle 4 day 1 (C4D1), after five to seven weeks of nivolumab. Every patient experienced relapse after autologous stem cell transplantation, and brentuximab vedotin exposure varied. When best responses were assessed, they were complete response, partial response or progressive disease. Data came from immunoSEQ multiplex PCR; TCRdb stores just in-frame clones and leaves some out. The data show 90,000 to 110,000 clones, about nine tenths seen once.

The chain recombines TRBV6-1 with TRBJ1-3; unclear D gene. This clonotype was sampled from a human donor with classical Hodgkin lymphoma. Specimen: peripheral blood mononuclear cells (PBMCs), collected before the fourth cycle of nivolumab. CDR3 amino acids: CASMSDGNTIYF. CDR3 sequence (DNA): TGTGCCAGTATGTCAGATGGAAACACCATATATTTT.